This T cell receptor beta chain was sequenced in a study of T cell responses to AZD1222 COVID-19 vaccine. A remark on this clone: Its specificity is not known.

The table came from immunoSEQ multiplex PCR; TCRdb's copy has only in-frame clones and leaves some out. The sample consists of about 68,000 clones, 65% to 80% of them appearing once. General study results and limits: Scientists sampled the repertoires only once the peak T cell response had passed. Dominant CD4 TCR responses targeted spike regions 160-218 and 743-854. Of spike-specific TCRs, nearly half reportedly target regions left unmutated in variants.

CDR1 is SGHAT and CDR2 is FQNNGV in the germline V gene. Trimming pared 5 bases from V and 7 bases from J, leaving 3 bases between. This CDR3 spans 10 amino acids. The receptor was derived from an adult in good health. Sequenced here: peripheral blood, sampled on day 0 of AZD1222 vaccination. V gene TRBV11-2 combines with J gene TRBJ2-1, with D hard to call. The CDR3 sequence: CASSQNEQFF. CDR3 bases: TGTGCCAGCAGCCAAAATGAGCAGTTCTTC.